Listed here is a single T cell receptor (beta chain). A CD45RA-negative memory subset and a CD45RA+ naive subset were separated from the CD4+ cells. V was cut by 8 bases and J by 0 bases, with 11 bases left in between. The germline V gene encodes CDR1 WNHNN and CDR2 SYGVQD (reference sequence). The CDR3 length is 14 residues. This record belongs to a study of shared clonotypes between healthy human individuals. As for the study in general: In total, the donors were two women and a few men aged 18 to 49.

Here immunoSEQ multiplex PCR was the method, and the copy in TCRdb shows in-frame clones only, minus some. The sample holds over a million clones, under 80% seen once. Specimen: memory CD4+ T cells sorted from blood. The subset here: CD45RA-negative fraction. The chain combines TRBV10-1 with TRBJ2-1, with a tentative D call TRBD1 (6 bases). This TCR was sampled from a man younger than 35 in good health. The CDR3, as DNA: TGCGCCAGCGGCAGGGGATCCTCCTACAATGAGCAGTTCTTC. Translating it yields CASGRGSSYNEQFF.